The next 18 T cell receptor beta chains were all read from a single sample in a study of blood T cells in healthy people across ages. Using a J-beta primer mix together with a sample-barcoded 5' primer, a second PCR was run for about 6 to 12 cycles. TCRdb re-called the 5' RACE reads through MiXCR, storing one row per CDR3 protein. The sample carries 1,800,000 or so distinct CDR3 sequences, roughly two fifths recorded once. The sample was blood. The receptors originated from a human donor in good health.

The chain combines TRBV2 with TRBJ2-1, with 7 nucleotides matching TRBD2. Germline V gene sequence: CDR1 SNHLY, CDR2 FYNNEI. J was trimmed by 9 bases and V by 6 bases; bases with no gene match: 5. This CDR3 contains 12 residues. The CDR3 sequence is CASREGGREQFF. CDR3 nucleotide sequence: TGTGCCAGCAGAGAGGGAGGGCGTGAGCAGTTCTTC.

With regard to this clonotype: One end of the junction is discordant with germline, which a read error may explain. The CDR3 is CTSSLRRQGSRNEQYF. CDR3 bases: TGCACCAGCAGCTTGAGGCGGCAGGGAAGTCGGAACGAGCAGTACTTC. The V gene is TRBV5-1, the J gene TRBJ2-7, with D possibly being TRBD1 (5 bases). There are 16 residues in the CDR3. In germline, CDR1 is SGHRS, CDR2 YFSETQ.

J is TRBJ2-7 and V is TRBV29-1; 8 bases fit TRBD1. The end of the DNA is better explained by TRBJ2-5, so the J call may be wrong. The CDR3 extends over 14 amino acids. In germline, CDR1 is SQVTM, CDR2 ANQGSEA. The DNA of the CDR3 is TGCAGCGCCGACTCCCCAGGGGGCGTGAAGACCCAGTACTTC. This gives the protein CSADSPGGVKTQYF.

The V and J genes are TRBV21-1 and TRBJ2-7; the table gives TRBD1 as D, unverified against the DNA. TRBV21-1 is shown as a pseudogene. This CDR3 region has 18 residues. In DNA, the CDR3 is TGTGCCAGCAGCATAAATCCCCTGCGTGGGGTTTTGTTTTACGAGCAGTACTTC. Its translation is CASSINPLRGVLFYEQYF.

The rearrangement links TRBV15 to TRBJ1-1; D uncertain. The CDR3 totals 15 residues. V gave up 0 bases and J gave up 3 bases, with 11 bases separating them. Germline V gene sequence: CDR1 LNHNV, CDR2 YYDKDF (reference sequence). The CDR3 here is CATSRDLMVDTEAFF. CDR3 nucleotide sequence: TGTGCCACCAGCAGAGATCTCATGGTGGACACTGAAGCTTTCTTT.

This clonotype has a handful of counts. CDR3 nucleotide sequence: TGTGCCAGCAGCCGTGGTCCGGGGGCACTGGGCAATGAGCAGTTCTTC. This sequence encodes CASSRGPGALGNEQFF. The J gene is TRBJ2-1, the V gene TRBV11-3, with D tentatively TRBD1 or TRBD2 (6 bases each). This CDR3 region has 16 residues. The germline gives CDR1 SGHNT, CDR2 YENEEA. V lost 5 bases, J lost 6 bases, and 20 bases lay in between.

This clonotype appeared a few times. As DNA, the CDR3 is TGTGCCATCAGTGCGGGACTAGCGGTGTCGGAGACCCAGTACTTC. Protein sequence: CAISAGLAVSETQYF. The rearrangement uses TRBV10-3 and TRBJ2-7, with 11 bases that match TRBD2. The better agreement between TRBJ2-5 and the DNA end casts doubt on the J call. This CDR3 has 15 amino acids. Germline V gene sequence: CDR1 ENHRY, CDR2 SYGVKD.

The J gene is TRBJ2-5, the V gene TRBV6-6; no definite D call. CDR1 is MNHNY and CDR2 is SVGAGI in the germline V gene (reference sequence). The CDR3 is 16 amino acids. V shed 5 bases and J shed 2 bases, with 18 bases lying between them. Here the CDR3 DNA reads TGTGCCAGCAGTCAGAACCTTTATTCGAATCAAGAGACCCAGTACTTC. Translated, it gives CASSQNLYSNQETQYF.

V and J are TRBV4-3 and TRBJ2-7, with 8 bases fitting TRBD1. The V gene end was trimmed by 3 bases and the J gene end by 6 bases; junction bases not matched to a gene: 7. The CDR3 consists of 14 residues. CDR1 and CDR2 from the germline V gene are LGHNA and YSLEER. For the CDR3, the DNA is TGCGCCAGCAGCCAGGACAGGGTTAGCGCCGAGCAGTACTTC. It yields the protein CASSQDRVSAEQYF.

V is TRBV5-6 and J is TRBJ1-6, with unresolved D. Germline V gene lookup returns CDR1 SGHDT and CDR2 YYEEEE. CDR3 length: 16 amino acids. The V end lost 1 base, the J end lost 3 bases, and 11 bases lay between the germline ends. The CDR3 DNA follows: TGTGCCAGCAGCTTGTTGGGTGTAGGCTATAATTCACCCCTCCACTTT. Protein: CASSLLGVGYNSPLHF.

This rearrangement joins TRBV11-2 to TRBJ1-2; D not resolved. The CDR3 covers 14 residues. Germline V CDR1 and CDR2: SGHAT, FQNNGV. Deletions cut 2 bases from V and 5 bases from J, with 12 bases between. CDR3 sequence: CASSLKEMWYGYTF. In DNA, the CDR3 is TGTGCCAGCAGCTTAAAGGAAATGTGGTATGGCTACACCTTC.

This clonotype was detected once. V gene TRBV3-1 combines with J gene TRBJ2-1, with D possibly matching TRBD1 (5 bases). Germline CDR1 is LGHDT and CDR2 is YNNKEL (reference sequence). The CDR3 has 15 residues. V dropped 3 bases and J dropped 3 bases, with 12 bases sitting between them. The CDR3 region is CASSQIRTLYNEQFF. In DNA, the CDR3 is TGTGCCAGCAGCCAGATCAGGACACTCTACAATGAGCAGTTCTTC.

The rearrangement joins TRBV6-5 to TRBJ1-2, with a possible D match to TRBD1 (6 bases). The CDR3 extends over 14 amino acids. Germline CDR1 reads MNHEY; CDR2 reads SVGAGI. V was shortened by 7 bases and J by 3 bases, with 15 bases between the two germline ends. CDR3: CASTAGRGYYGYTF. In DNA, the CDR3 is TGTGCCAGCACGGCAGGGAGGGGGTACTATGGCTACACCTTC.

Here the CDR3 DNA reads TGTGCCAGCAGCTTCTGGGCCAATGAGCAGTTCTTC. It translates to CASSFWANEQFF. The chain combines TRBV7-2 with TRBJ2-1, with D unresolved. Trimming left V 3 bases short and J 6 bases short, with 6 bases between. The CDR3 has 12 residues. CDR1 is SGHTA, CDR2 FQGNSA, per germline. The full variable domain, completed using reference TRBV7-2 and TRBJ2-1, is GAGVSQSPSNKVTEKGKDVELRCDPISGHTALYWYRQSLGQGLEFLIYFQGNSAPDKSGLPSDRFSAERTGGSVSTLTIQRTQQEDSAVYLCASSFWANEQFFGPGTRLTVL.

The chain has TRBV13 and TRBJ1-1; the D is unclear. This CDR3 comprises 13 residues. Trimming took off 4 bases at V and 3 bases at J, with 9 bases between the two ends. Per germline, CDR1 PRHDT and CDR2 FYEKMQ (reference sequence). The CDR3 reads CASSSARDTEAFF. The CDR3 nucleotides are TGTGCCAGCAGCTCGGCCCGTGACACTGAAGCTTTCTTT.

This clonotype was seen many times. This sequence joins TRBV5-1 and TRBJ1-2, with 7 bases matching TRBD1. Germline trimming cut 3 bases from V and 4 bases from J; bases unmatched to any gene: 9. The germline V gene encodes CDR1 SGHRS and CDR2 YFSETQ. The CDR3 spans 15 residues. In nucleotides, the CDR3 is TGCGCCAGCAGCTCGCTGGCGACAGGGCTCTATGGCTACACCTTC. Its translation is CASSSLATGLYGYTF.

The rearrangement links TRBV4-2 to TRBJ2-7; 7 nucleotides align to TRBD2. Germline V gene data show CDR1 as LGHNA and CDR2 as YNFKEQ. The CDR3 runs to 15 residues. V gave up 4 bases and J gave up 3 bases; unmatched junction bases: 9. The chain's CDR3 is CASSREGTGGYEQYF. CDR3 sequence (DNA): TGTGCCAGCAGCCGAGAAGGGACGGGAGGCTACGAGCAGTACTTC.

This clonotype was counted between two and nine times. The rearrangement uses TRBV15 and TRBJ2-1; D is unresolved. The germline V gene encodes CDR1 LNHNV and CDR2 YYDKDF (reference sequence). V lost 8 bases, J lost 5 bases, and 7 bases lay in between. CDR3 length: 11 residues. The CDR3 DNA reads TGTGCCACCGGAGAGAACAATGAGCAGTTCTTC. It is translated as CATGENNEQFF.